The next 23 T cell receptor beta chains were all read from a single sample in a study of blood T cell repertoires in COVID-19. Generated by immunoSEQ multiplex PCR, the TCRdb table keeps only in-frame clones and is missing some. The data hold about 46,000 clones, with about four fifths observed a single time. The sequencing sample was made of peripheral blood. The origin of the receptors is a man aged 60 to 75 with acute or convalescent COVID-19.

This clone was counted a few times. The rearrangement uses TRBV30 and TRBJ2-7, with 9 bases lining up with TRBD2. Unmatched junction bases numbered 8, after V lost 5 bases and J lost 6 bases. Germline loops: CDR1 GTSNPN, CDR2 SVGIG (reference sequence). The CDR3 extends over 13 amino acids. CDR3 loop: CAWLAGSGSEQYF. In DNA form, the CDR3 reads TGTGCCTGGCTAGCGGGGTCCGGGAGCGAGCAGTACTTC.

The chain employs TRBV5-8 and TRBJ1-5, with a weak D call TRBD1 (6 bases). Germline V gene sequence: CDR1 SGHTS, CDR2 YDEGEE. This CDR3 has 16 residues. Between the trimmed V and J ends, which lost 2 bases and 3 bases, there was a span of 15 bases. In DNA form, the CDR3 reads TGTGCCAGCAGCTTCAATCAGGGGAGGGACAATCAGCCCCAGCATTTT. Amino acid sequence: CASSFNQGRDNQPQHF.

The chain couples TRBV14 to TRBJ1-2; TRBD1 is a possible D gene (5 bases). CDR3 length equals 15 residues. Trimming stripped 4 bases from V and 2 bases from J, with 14 bases between. The V gene's germline CDR1 is SGHDN and CDR2 FVKESK. CDR3 sequence: CASSPLPRGNYGYTF. The CDR3 DNA is TGTGCCAGCAGCCCCCTCCCGCGGGGGAACTATGGCTACACCTTC.

V and J are TRBV9 and TRBJ2-5; 13 nucleotides match TRBD2. Unmatched junction bases numbered 5, after V lost 4 bases and J lost 2 bases. Germline V lookup: CDR1 SGDLS, CDR2 YYNGEE. This CDR3 region has 16 residues. The CDR3 coding sequence is TGTGCCAGCAGCTTCAGACTAGCGGGGGGACAAGAGACCCAGTACTTC. Translated, it gives CASSFRLAGGQETQYF.

The chain is built from TRBV5-1 and TRBJ1-2, with 7 bases lining up with TRBD1. With 4 bases clipped from V and 6 bases from J, the junction kept 3 bases outside the gene matches. CDR1 is SGHRS and CDR2 is YFSETQ in the germline V gene. This CDR3 region has 12 residues. CDR3 residues: CASSIQGHGYTF. In DNA, the CDR3 is TGCGCCAGCAGCATACAGGGGCATGGCTACACCTTC.

This clone appeared a single time. J is TRBJ1-1 and V is TRBV7-9; no clear D gene. Germline V lookup: CDR1 SEHNR, CDR2 FQNEAQ (reference sequence). Trimming shortened V by 0 bases and J by 0 bases, and 5 bases separated the two germline ends. This CDR3 comprises 14 residues. The CDR3 DNA follows: TGTGCCAGCAGCTTAGCGCAGATGAACACTGAAGCTTTCTTT. Residues: CASSLAQMNTEAFF.

The V and J genes are TRBV6-5 and TRBJ1-2, with D perhaps matching TRBD1 (5 bases). This CDR3 spans 13 amino acids. Germline CDR1 MNHEY, CDR2 SVGAGI. Trimming shortened V by 7 bases and J by 7 bases, and 16 bases separated the two germline ends. CDR3 sequence: CASTEKWGTGYTF. CDR3 sequence (DNA): TGTGCCAGCACCGAAAAATGGGGCACTGGCTACACCTTC.

V usage is TRBV24-1 and J usage is TRBJ1-2; D remains ambiguous. The CDR3 covers 15 residues. Per germline, CDR1 KGHDR and CDR2 SFDVKD. The V and J ends lost 4 bases and 7 bases respectively, with 18 bases between them. In DNA, the CDR3 is TGTGCCACCAGTGACCCAAATCGCAACAGCTTTGGCTACACCTTC. This translates into CATSDPNRNSFGYTF.

The rearrangement uses TRBV5-6 and TRBJ2-3; 11 bases match TRBD2. Germline V gives CDR1 SGHDT, CDR2 YYEEEE. This CDR3 spans 16 amino acids. V shed 6 bases, J shed 6 bases, and the junction held 12 bases outside the gene matches. CDR3 sequence reads: CASTRRGLADSDTQYF. CDR3 sequence (DNA): TGTGCCAGCACCCGAAGGGGACTAGCGGATTCGGATACGCAGTATTTT.

The rearrangement links TRBV11-2 to TRBJ2-7; possibly TRBD2 for D (7 bases). The CDR3 is 13 residues long. CDR1 and CDR2 from the germline V gene are SGHAT and FQNNGV. Trimming stripped 7 bases from V and 6 bases from J, with 16 bases between. The CDR3 protein is CASKEGGGLEQYF. The CDR3 nucleotides read TGTGCCAGCAAGGAAGGGGGAGGGCTCGAGCAGTACTTC. Full variable domain (missing parts from reference TRBV11-2 and TRBJ2-7): EAGVAQSPRYKIIEKRQSVAFWCNPISGHATLYWYQQILGQGPKLLIQFQNNGVVDDSQLPKDRFSAERLKGVDSTLKIQPAKLEDSAVYLCASKEGGGLEQYFGPGTRLTVT.

The chain couples TRBV19 to TRBJ2-7, with a tentative D call TRBD1 (6 bases). This CDR3 has 14 amino acids. From germline, CDR1 is LNHDA and CDR2 SQIVND (reference sequence). V was shortened by 5 bases and J by 2 bases, with 13 bases between the two germline ends. In DNA form, the CDR3 reads TGTGCCAGTAGTTACACGACAGGACCCTACGAGCAGTACTTC. It is translated as CASSYTTGPYEQYF.

The chain joins TRBV5-5 to TRBJ2-7; D call uncertain. Germline V gene sequence: CDR1 SGHKS, CDR2 YYEKEE (reference sequence). Trimming removed 0 bases at V and 0 bases at J, with 4 bases between. This CDR3 spans 13 amino acids. The CDR3 sequence is CASSLDNSYEQYF. In DNA form, the CDR3 reads TGTGCCAGCAGCTTGGACAACTCCTACGAGCAGTACTTC.

J is TRBJ2-1 and V is TRBV5-1, with a weak D call TRBD2 (5 bases). Germline V lookup: CDR1 SGHRS, CDR2 YFSETQ. The CDR3 runs to 14 residues. Trimming left V 0 bases short and J 5 bases short, with 9 bases between. The CDR3 protein is CASSLALGDNEQFF. CDR3 in DNA: TGCGCCAGCAGCTTGGCCCTCGGGGACAATGAGCAGTTCTTC.

The chain couples TRBV10-3 to TRBJ1-2; D remains ambiguous. Trimming took 0 bases from V and 3 from J, leaving 11 bases between them. Germline loops: CDR1 ENHRY, CDR2 SYGVKD. This CDR3 spans 15 amino acids. The CDR3 region is CAISESMTKDYGYTF. The CDR3 bases are TGTGCCATCAGTGAGTCGATGACAAAGGACTATGGCTACACCTTC.

V and J are TRBV30 and TRBJ1-3, with D perhaps TRBD1 (5 bases). Trimming removed 2 bases from V and 1 base from J, with 9 bases in between. The germline CDR1 and CDR2 sequences are GTSNPN and SVGIG (reference sequence). CDR3 size: 14 residues. CDR3 in amino acids: CAWSSPGSGNTIYF. Written as DNA, the CDR3 is TGTGCCTGGAGTTCGCCAGGGTCTGGAAACACCATATATTTT. Full variable domain (remainder filled in from reference TRBV30 and TRBJ1-3): SQTIHQWPATLVQPVGSPLSLECTVEGTSNPNLYWYRQAAGRGLQLLFYSVGIGQISSEVPQNLSASRPQDRQFILSSKKLLLSDSGFYLCAWSSPGSGNTIYFGEGSWLTVV.

The V and J genes are TRBV7-8 and TRBJ2-7; 7 bases agree with TRBD1. Germline V gives CDR1 SGHVS, CDR2 FQNEAQ. The CDR3 is 15 residues long. V shed 2 bases, J shed 0 bases, and the junction held 4 bases outside the gene matches. The CDR3 spells CASSLSRQGSYEQYF. CDR3 sequence (DNA): TGTGCCAGCAGCTTATCGAGACAGGGCTCCTACGAGCAGTACTTC. The full variable domain, in which reference TRBV7-8 and TRBJ2-7 provide the parts outside the CDR3, is GAGVSQSPRYKVAKRGQDVALRCDPISGHVSLFWYQQALGQGPEFLTYFQNEAQLDKSGLPSDRFFAERPEGSVSTLKIQRTQQEDSAVYLCASSLSRQGSYEQYFGPGTRLTVT.

This chain links TRBV19 with TRBJ2-3, with D possibly being TRBD1 (5 bases). Trimming stripped 3 bases from V and 0 bases from J, with 10 bases between. The CDR3 has 15 residues. Germline V gene sequence: CDR1 LNHDA, CDR2 SQIVND (reference sequence). CDR3 loop: CASSITDTSTDTQYF. The CDR3 DNA reads as TGTGCCAGTAGTATCACGGACACTAGCACAGATACGCAGTATTTT.

V and J are TRBV5-1 and TRBJ1-1; 7 bases match TRBD1. There are 14 residues in the CDR3. Germline CDR1 SGHRS, CDR2 YFSETQ. Germline trimming cut 4 bases from V and 6 bases from J; bases unmatched to any gene: 9. The CDR3 spells CASSPDRVLPEAFF. The CDR3 nucleotides read TGCGCCAGCAGCCCCGACAGGGTTTTACCTGAAGCTTTCTTT.

The chain carries TRBV27 and TRBJ2-2; 14 nucleotides agree with TRBD2. The CDR3 extends over 17 amino acids. Germline V CDR1 and CDR2: MNHEY, SMNVEV (reference sequence). V dropped 3 bases and J dropped 0; count of bases not matched to a gene: 0. CDR3 bases: TGTGCCAGCAGTTTGGGACTAGCGGGGGCGAACACCGGGGAGCTGTTTTTT. Amino acids: CASSLGLAGANTGELFF.

V usage is TRBV30 and J usage is TRBJ1-2; 8 positions match TRBD1. The germline V gene has CDR1 GTSNPN and CDR2 SVGIG (reference sequence). The CDR3 consists of 13 residues. V lost 4 bases and J lost 8; bases outside the gene matches: 9. CDR3 sequence: CAWKSQPGGGYTF. In DNA, the CDR3 is TGTGCCTGGAAATCACAGCCAGGGGGCGGCTACACCTTC.

This chain links TRBV11-2 with TRBJ1-2; 7 bases line up with TRBD1. V shed 5 bases, J shed 7 bases, and the junction held 10 bases outside the gene matches. Germline CDR1 and CDR2: SGHAT and FQNNGV. This CDR3 is 14 amino acids long. The CDR3 region is CASSRRQGAGGYTF. The CDR3 nucleotides are TGTGCCAGCAGCCGGCGACAGGGTGCGGGTGGCTACACCTTC.

This sequence joins TRBV4-1 and TRBJ1-2; 8 positions match TRBD1. Trimming took 3 bases from V and 4 from J; bases not matched to a gene: 10. There are 16 residues in the CDR3. Germline V gives CDR1 MGHRA, CDR2 YSYEKL. CDR3 loop: CASSQNRGASLYGYTF. CDR3 nucleotides: TGCGCCAGCAGCCAGAACAGGGGGGCGAGTCTCTATGGCTACACCTTC.

The chain combines TRBV6-5 with TRBJ2-7; 9 bases match TRBD1. There are 15 residues in the CDR3. V was clipped by 7 bases and J by 1 base; unmatched bases: 8. Germline loops: CDR1 MNHEY, CDR2 SVGAGI. The CDR3 nucleotides read TGTGCCAGCAAAACCGGGACAGGGAATTCCTACGAGCAGTACTTC. Translating gives CASKTGTGNSYEQYF.